The T cell receptor (beta chain) described here comes from a study of blood T cell repertoires in COVID-19. Study-wide context: PBMCs, B-cell-depleted T cells, or T cells provided the cDNA or gDNA that made up the material.

Profiled with immunoSEQ multiplex PCR; TCRdb holds only in-frame clones, not every one. In the table there are about 180,000 clones, roughly 80% of which are singletons. The sequenced sample was peripheral blood. This receptor was obtained from a human donor in a cohort sampled during active COVID-19.

The CDR3 bases are TGTGCCAGCACCGCCGGGACTAGCGATGAGCAGTTCTTC. This gives the protein CASTAGTSDEQFF. This chain links TRBV12-3 or TRBV12-4 with TRBJ2-1, with 10 positions matching TRBD2. The CDR3 sequence is 13 residues long. The J segment lost 8 bases and the V segment lost 7 bases, leaving 5 bases of the junction unmatched.